The T cell receptor beta chain described here comes from a study of shared clonotypes between healthy human individuals. There were only Caucasian adults among the donors, and all lived in Nashville, Tennessee. It was into CD45RA+ naive and CD45RA-negative memory subsets that the CD4+ cells were split. Genomic DNA per cell subset filled all wells of several immunoSEQ plates. Only in-frame clones appear in the TCRdb table, and some are missing; sequencing was by immunoSEQ multiplex PCR. Of roughly 500,000 clones in the sample, about 95% were seen once. The material sequenced was naive CD4+ T cells sorted from blood. The subset: CD45RA+ positively selected. The clonotype comes from a woman aged 30 to 39 in good health.

The CDR3 region has the DNA TGTGCCAGAACCCAGCGGGAAATTTATGCCGGGGAGCTGTTTTTT. It codes for CARTQREIYAGELFF. The chain recombines TRBV5-3 with TRBJ2-2, with 7 bases aligning to TRBD2. TRBV5-3 is flagged as an ORF with uncertain function. J lost 6 bases, V lost 6 bases, and 11 bases had no gene match. CDR3 length equals 15 residues.